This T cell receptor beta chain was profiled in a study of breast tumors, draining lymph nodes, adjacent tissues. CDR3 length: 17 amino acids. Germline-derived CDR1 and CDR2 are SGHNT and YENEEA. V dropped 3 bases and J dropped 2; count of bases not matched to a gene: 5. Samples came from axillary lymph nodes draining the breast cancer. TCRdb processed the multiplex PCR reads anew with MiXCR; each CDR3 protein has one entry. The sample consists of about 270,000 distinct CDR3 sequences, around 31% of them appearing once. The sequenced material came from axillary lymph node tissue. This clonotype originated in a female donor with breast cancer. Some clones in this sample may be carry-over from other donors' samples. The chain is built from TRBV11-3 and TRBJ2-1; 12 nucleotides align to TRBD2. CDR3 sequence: CASSLGTSGPPYNEQFF. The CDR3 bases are TGTGCCAGCAGCTTGGGGACTAGCGGGCCTCCCTACAATGAGCAGTTCTTC.